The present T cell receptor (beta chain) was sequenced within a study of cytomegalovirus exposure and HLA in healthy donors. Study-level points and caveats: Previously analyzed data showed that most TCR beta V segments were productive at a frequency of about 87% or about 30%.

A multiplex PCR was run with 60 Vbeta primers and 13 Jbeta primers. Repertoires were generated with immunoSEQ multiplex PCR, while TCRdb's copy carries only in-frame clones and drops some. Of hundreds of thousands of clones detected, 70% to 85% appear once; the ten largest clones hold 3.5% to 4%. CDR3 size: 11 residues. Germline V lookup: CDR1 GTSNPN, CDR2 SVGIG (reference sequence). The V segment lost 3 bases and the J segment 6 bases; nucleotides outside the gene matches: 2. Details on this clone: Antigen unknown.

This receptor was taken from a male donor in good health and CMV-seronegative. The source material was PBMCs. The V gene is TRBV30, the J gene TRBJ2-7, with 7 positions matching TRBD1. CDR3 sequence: CAWRGGGEQYF. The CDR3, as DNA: TGTGCCTGGAGAGGGGGCGGCGAGCAGTACTTC.